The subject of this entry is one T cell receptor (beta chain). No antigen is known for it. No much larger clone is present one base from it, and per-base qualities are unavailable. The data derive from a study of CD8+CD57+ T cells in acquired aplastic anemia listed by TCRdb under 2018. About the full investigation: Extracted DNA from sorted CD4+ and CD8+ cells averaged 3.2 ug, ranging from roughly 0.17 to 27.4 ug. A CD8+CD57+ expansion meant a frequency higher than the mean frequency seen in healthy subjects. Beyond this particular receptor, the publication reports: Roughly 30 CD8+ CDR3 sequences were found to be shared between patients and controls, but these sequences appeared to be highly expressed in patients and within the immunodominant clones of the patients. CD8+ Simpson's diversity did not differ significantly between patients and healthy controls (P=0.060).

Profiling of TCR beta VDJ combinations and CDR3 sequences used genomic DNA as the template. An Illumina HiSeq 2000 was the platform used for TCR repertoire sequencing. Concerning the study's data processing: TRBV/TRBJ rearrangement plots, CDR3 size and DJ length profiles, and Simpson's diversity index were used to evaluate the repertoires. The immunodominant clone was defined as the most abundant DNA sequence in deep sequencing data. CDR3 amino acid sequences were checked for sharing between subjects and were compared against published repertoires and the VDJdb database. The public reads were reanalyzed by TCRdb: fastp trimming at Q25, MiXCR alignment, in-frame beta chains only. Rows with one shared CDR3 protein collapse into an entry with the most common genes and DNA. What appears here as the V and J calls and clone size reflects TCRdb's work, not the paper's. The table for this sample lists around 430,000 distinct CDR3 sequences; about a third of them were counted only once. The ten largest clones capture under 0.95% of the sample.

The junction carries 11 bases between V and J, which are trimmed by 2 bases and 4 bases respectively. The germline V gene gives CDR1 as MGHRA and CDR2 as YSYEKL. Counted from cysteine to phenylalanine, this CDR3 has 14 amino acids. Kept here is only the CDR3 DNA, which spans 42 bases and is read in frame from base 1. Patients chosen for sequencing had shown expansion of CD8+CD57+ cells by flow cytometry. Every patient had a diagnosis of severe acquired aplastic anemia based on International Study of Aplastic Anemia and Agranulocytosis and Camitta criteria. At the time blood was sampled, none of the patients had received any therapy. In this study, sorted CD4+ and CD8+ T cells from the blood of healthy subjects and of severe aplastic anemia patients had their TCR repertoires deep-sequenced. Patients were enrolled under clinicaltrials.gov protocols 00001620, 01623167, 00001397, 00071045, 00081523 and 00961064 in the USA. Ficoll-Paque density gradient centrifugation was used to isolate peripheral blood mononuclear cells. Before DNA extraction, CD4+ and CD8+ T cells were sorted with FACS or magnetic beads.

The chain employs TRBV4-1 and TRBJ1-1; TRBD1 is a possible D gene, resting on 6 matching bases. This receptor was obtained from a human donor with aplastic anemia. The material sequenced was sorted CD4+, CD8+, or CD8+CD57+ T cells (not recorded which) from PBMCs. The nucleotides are TGCGCCAGCAGCCAAAGCGAAGGGGGCACTGAAGCTTTCTTT. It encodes CASSQSEGGTEAFF.